Presented here are 9 T cell receptor beta chains from one specimen sequenced in a study of cytomegalovirus exposure and HLA in healthy donors. 60 Vbeta and 13 Jbeta primers were used in PCR. The assay was immunoSEQ multiplex PCR, and TCRdb's table has in-frame clones only and misses some. Here the sample spans some 160,000 clones, 86% being singletons. Sequenced: PBMCs. The receptors originated from a woman younger than 30 in good health and CMV-seronegative.

J is TRBJ1-1 and V is TRBV7-9; weak D call: TRBD1 (5 bases). This CDR3 comprises 14 residues. The germline gives CDR1 SEHNR, CDR2 FQNEAQ (reference sequence). Trimming cost V 5 bases and J 5 bases, with 15 bases left between them. The CDR3 sequence is CASSPRGGGTEAFF. Written as DNA, the CDR3 is TGTGCCAGCAGCCCCCGGGGGGGAGGAACTGAAGCTTTCTTT. Based on the CDR3 plus reference TRBV7-9 and TRBJ1-1, the full variable domain is DTGVSQNPRHKITKRGQNVTFRCDPISEHNRLYWYRQTLGQGPEFLTYFQNEAQLEKSRLLSDRFSAERPKGSFSTLEIQRTEQGDSAMYLCASSPRGGGTEAFFGQGTRLTVV.

This chain links TRBV28 with TRBJ2-5; 9 nucleotides agree with TRBD2. This CDR3 region has 14 residues. In germline, CDR1 is MDHEN, CDR2 SYDVKM. The V segment lost 7 bases and the J segment 5 bases; nucleotides outside the gene matches: 8. This CDR3 reads CASNWRGGTETQYF. The CDR3 region has the DNA TGTGCCAGCAACTGGCGGGGGGGCACCGAGACCCAGTACTTC.

The chain joins TRBV7-9 to TRBJ2-5; D is perhaps TRBD1 (6 bases). This CDR3 is 14 amino acids long. CDR1 and CDR2 (germline): SEHNR, FQNEAQ (reference sequence). The ends were cut back, 1 base at V and 4 bases at J, with 10 bases in the middle. CDR3 nucleotides: TGTGCCAGCAGCTTAGTGGCAGGGGCAGAGACCCAGTACTTC. Encoded protein: CASSLVAGAETQYF. The full variable domain, rest sourced from reference TRBV7-9 and TRBJ2-5, is DTGVSQNPRHKITKRGQNVTFRCDPISEHNRLYWYRQTLGQGPEFLTYFQNEAQLEKSRLLSDRFSAERPKGSFSTLEIQRTEQGDSAMYLCASSLVAGAETQYFGPGTRLLVL.

The CDR3 DNA is TGTGCCAGCAGCGTAGAGGGGATTGAGCAGTTCTTC. Its translation: CASSVEGIEQFF. V and J are TRBV9 and TRBJ2-1; possibly TRBD1 for D (5 bases). This CDR3 spans 12 amino acids. Trimming took 0 bases from V and 9 from J, leaving 7 bases between them. The germline V gene has CDR1 SGDLS and CDR2 YYNGEE.

The chain links TRBV9 to TRBJ2-2; D is unresolved. There are 17 residues in the CDR3. Per the germline V gene, CDR1 is SGDLS and CDR2 is YYNGEE. V was clipped by 0 bases and J by 3 bases, with 15 bases between them. CDR3 nucleotides: TGTGCCAGCAGCGTAGACCAAGGCGGCTTACACACCGGGGAGCTGTTTTTT. Translated: CASSVDQGGLHTGELFF.

The chain joins TRBV7-9 to TRBJ2-3; 7 bases agree with TRBD2. The CDR3 loop spans 14 amino acids. Unmatched junction bases numbered 6, after V lost 5 bases and J lost 4 bases. Germline lookup yields CDR1 SEHNR and CDR2 FQNEAQ (reference sequence). This CDR3 is CASSTGLVSDTQYF. The CDR3 DNA sequence: TGTGCCAGCAGCACCGGACTAGTCTCAGATACGCAGTATTTT.

This clone has a single count. The chain couples TRBV30 to TRBJ2-7, with 9 bases lining up with TRBD2. This CDR3 has 15 residues. Germline assignment: CDR1 GTSNPN and CDR2 SVGIG (reference sequence). V gave up 2 bases and J gave up 2 bases; unmatched junction bases: 7. The CDR3: CAWSSAAGGPYEQYF. The CDR3, as DNA: TGTGCCTGGAGTTCGGCAGCGGGGGGCCCCTACGAGCAGTACTTC.

The rearrangement uses TRBV5-4 and TRBJ1-1; D gene unclear. Trimming shortened V by 0 bases and J by 3 bases, and 6 bases separated the two germline ends. This CDR3 is built from 13 residues. Per the germline V gene, CDR1 is SGHNT and CDR2 is YYREEE (reference sequence). The CDR3 DNA reads TGTGCCAGCAGCTTGGGACATGACACTGAAGCTTTCTTT. It specifies CASSLGHDTEAFF.

This chain connects TRBV4-1 to TRBJ2-3; 8 positions agree with TRBD2. In germline, CDR1 is MGHRA, CDR2 YSYEKL. The V gene end was trimmed by 8 bases and the J gene end by 2 bases; junction bases not matched to a gene: 18. This CDR3 is built from 18 residues. Here the CDR3 DNA reads TGCGCCAGCTCGGGGGCGGCTAGCGGGCAACCGTACACAGATACGCAGTATTTT. Encoded protein: CASSGAASGQPYTDTQYF.